The rows below give T cell receptor beta chains drawn from one sample of a study of OX40 agonist ivuxolimab in advanced cancers. Clones were read by immunoSEQ multiplex PCR, and TCRdb kept only the in-frame ones, dropping some. The sample consists of approximately 82,000 clones, roughly 90% of them appearing once. The specimen comprised CD4+ or CD8+ T cells sorted from blood, sampled in a trial of the OX40 agonist ivuxolimab. The receptors originated from an adult with an advanced solid tumor such as melanoma, head and neck, liver or kidney cancer. The CDR3 runs from the conserved cysteine through the conserved F or W. D genes are given only for firm matches. The size field is filled for only some rows; it gives once, few, many or a size class.

abundance | j_gene | d_gene | v_gene | CDR3nt | CDR3aa
. | TRBJ1-1 | . | TRBV11-3 | TGTGCCAGCAGCTCACTCGACGAGGAGGCTTTCTTT | CASSSLDEEAFF
. | TRBJ1-5 | . | TRBV7-2 | TGTGCCAGCAGCCCCCGGGGAGGTCGGGGCAATCAGCCCCAGCATTTT | CASSPRGGRGNQPQHF
. | TRBJ1-4 | TRBD1 | TRBV6-5 | TGTGCCAGCAGTTCCCGGTACGCAGACAGGGGAGGAAAACTGTTTTTT | CASSSRYADRGGKLFF
. | TRBJ2-3 | . | TRBV5-8 | TGTGCCAGCAGCTTAGGTCGCGGTGATACGCAGTATTTT | CASSLGRGDTQYF
. | TRBJ2-3 | . | TRBV20-1 | TGCAGTGCCCGGCGCCCAGATACGCAGTATTTT | CSARRPDTQYF
few | TRBJ1-2 | TRBD1 | TRBV6-1 | TGTGCCAGCAAGGACAGGGTTAACTATGGCTACACCTTC | CASKDRVNYGYTF
. | TRBJ1-2 | . | TRBV6-5 | TGTGCCAGCAAGAGGGACTATGGCTACACCTTC | CASKRDYGYTF
. | TRBJ2-4 | TRBD1 | TRBV11-2 | TGTGCCAGCAGCTCCATTCGGACAGGGAGCGGGTCCAAAAACATTCAGTACTTC | CASSSIRTGSGSKNIQYF
once | TRBJ1-5 | . | TRBV28 | TGTGCCAGCACATGGGGGAGCAATCAGCCCCAGCATTTT | CASTWGSNQPQHF
. | TRBJ1-1 | . | TRBV15 | TGTGCCACCAGCAGAGATTATGGAACTGAAGCTTTCTTT | CATSRDYGTEAFF
. | TRBJ1-2 | . | TRBV7-9 | TGTGCCAGCAGCTTGGGGGCGTTTGGGGGCTACACCTTC | CASSLGAFGGYTF
. | TRBJ2-7 | . | TRBV12-1 | TGTGCCAGCAGCTTTGCATGGCAGGGGGACTCCTACGAGCAGTACTTC | CASSFAWQGDSYEQYF
few | TRBJ1-1 | . | TRBV13 | TGTGCCAGCAGCTTAGATGAAGCTTTCTTT | CASSLDEAFF
once | TRBJ2-7 | . | TRBV5-4 | TGTGCCAGCAGCAGCCGGGGTGCGAGCTCCTACGAGCAGTACTTC | CASSSRGASSYEQYF
. | TRBJ2-7 | TRBD1 | TRBV28 | TGTGCCAGCAGTTATGTTGTTGGGACAGGCAGCTACGAGCAGTACTTC | CASSYVVGTGSYEQYF
. | TRBJ2-7 | TRBD2 | TRBV27 | TGTGCCAGCGGGAGGACTAGCGGGGCCTACGAGCAGTACTTC | CASGRTSGAYEQYF
. | TRBJ2-2 | . | TRBV27 | TGTGCCAGCAGACAAACAGGGACCGGGGAGCTGTTTTTT | CASRQTGTGELFF
. | TRBJ2-7 | . | TRBV7-9 | TGTGCCAGCAGCCCCCCAACAGGCTCCTACGAGCAGTACTTC | CASSPPTGSYEQYF
few | TRBJ1-1 | . | TRBV5-5 | TGTGCCAGCAGCCTAACCTCGACAGGTAACACTGAAGCTTTCTTT | CASSLTSTGNTEAFF
. | TRBJ2-4 | . | TRBV2 | TGTGCCAGCAGGTCGGACGGGGACATTCAGTACTTC | CASRSDGDIQYF
few | TRBJ1-2 | TRBD1 | TRBV4-1 | TGCGCCAGCAGCCATGATCCCCGACGGACAGGGGGCTATGGCTACACCTTC | CASSHDPRRTGGYGYTF
once | TRBJ1-4 | TRBD1 | TRBV4-1 | TGCGCCAGCAGCCAAGCGGCTGACAGGGGGAGAGAAAAACTGTTTTTT | CASSQAADRGREKLFF
. | TRBJ2-7 | . | TRBV13 | TGTGCCAGCACCCGTTCCCCGGGAACCTACGAGCAGTACTTC | CASTRSPGTYEQYF
. | TRBJ2-1 | . | TRBV18 | TGTGCCAGCTCACCATCGGGGTCCTACAATGAGCAGTTCTTC | CASSPSGSYNEQFF
. | TRBJ2-7 | . | TRBV28 | TGTGCCAGCAGTTTGCAGGGGTACGACGACGAGCAGTACTTC | CASSLQGYDDEQYF
. | TRBJ2-5 | . | TRBV29-1 | TGCAGCGTTGAAAAGGGTGGGGAAGAGACCCAGTACTTC | CSVEKGGEETQYF
. | TRBJ2-7 | . | TRBV11-2 | TGTGCCAGCAGCTTAGGCAGCGGGTCCTCCTACGAGCAGTACTTC | CASSLGSGSSYEQYF
. | TRBJ1-6 | TRBD1 | TRBV19 | TGTGCCACCTCGGACAGGAGATATTCACCCCTCCACTTT | CATSDRRYSPLHF
few | TRBJ2-5 | TRBD2 | TRBV5-1 | TGCGCCAGCAGCCGCGGACTAGCGGGGGGGCGGGAGACCCAGTACTTC | CASSRGLAGGRETQYF
. | TRBJ2-6 | . | TRBV6-5 | TGTGCCAGCAGTTCCCGGGCCAACGTCCTGACTTTC | CASSSRANVLTF
few | TRBJ2-7 | TRBD1 | TRBV5-6 | TGTGCCAGCAGCTTGTACTCGGGACAGGGAACCTACGAGCAGTACTTC | CASSLYSGQGTYEQYF
. | TRBJ2-1 | . | TRBV4-2 | TGTGCCAGCAGCCAAGATCCGGCGGGGAGAGGGTCGAGCTCCTACAATGAGCAGTTCTTC | CASSQDPAGRGSSSYNEQFF
. | TRBJ2-5 | . | TRBV5-5 | TGTGCCAGCAGCTTAGCCCGTGGGCCAGAGACCCAGTACTTC | CASSLARGPETQYF
. | TRBJ1-5 | . | TRBV19 | TGTGCCAGTAGTATTGGAGGGAGGAGGCTTAGCAATCAGCCCCAGCATTTT | CASSIGGRRLSNQPQHF
. | TRBJ2-2 | TRBD1 | TRBV10-1 | TGCGCCAGCAGTGAGGGGAGTGGACAGGGGCCCACCGGGGAGCTGTTTTTT | CASSEGSGQGPTGELFF
. | TRBJ2-7 | . | TRBV5-1 | TGCGCCAGCAGCTTAGTTCCGATCTCCTACGAGCAGTACTTC | CASSLVPISYEQYF
. | TRBJ2-4 | . | TRBV7-2 | TGTGCCAGCAGCTTTGGACTATTACCGTACTTC | CASSFGLLPYF
. | TRBJ2-7 | . | TRBV23-1 | TGCGCCAGCAGTCCCCTCCAGGGACCCTTTCCTTGCTCCTACGAGCAGTACTTC | CASSPLQGPFPCSYEQYF
few | TRBJ1-1 | . | TRBV6-1 | TGTGCCATACGACAGAACACTGAAGCTTTCTTT | CAIRQNTEAFF
. | TRBJ1-5 | . | TRBV7-2 | TGTGCCAGCAGCATACCGACAGCCAGTCAGCCCCAGCATTTT | CASSIPTASQPQHF
. | TRBJ2-2 | . | TRBV19 | TGTGCCAGTAGTGGGCTAACGGGGAGCACCGGGGAGCTGTTTTTT | CASSGLTGSTGELFF
. | TRBJ1-2 | TRBD1 | TRBV29-1 | TGCAGCGTTGTGCGGCAGGGGGGAGGCTACACCTTC | CSVVRQGGGYTF
. | TRBJ1-1 | . | TRBV7-9 | TGTGCCAGCAGCTTGGGGGGATTCACTGAAGCTTTCTTT | CASSLGGFTEAFF
once | TRBJ1-2 | . | TRBV27 | TGTGCCAGCAGCCGTTATTCACAGGGTAACTATGGCTACACCTTC | CASSRYSQGNYGYTF
. | TRBJ2-7 | . | TRBV2 | TGTGCCAGCAACCGCGGACTGGCCTATAACTACGAGCAGTACTTC | CASNRGLAYNYEQYF
. | TRBJ2-3 | . | TRBV7-3 | TGTGCCTCGGCGCGGGGATACAACACAGATACGCAGTATTTT | CASARGYNTDTQYF
. | TRBJ1-1 | . | TRBV7-9 | TGTGCCAGCAGCCCCCGGGCCCGAGCTCCGGGAGCTTTCTTT | CASSPRARAPGAFF
. | TRBJ1-1 | . | TRBV18 | TGTGCCAGCTCAACCCAGGGGAATTCTGAAGCTTTCTTT | CASSTQGNSEAFF
. | TRBJ1-4 | . | TRBV5-8 | TGTGCCAGCAGCTTTCCCCTAACAGGGACCGGTGAAAAACTGTTTTTT | CASSFPLTGTGEKLFF
. | TRBJ2-5 | . | TRBV5-1 | TGCGCCAGCAGCGATCCCGGTGGGGAGACCCAGTACTTC | CASSDPGGETQYF
. | TRBJ2-2 | TRBD2 | TRBV11-2 | TGTGCCAGCAGCTTCCTTCGGGGGGGGACCGGGGAGCTGTTTTTT | CASSFLRGGTGELFF
few | TRBJ1-5 | . | TRBV5-4 | TGTGCCAGCAGCTTTGAGGGGATACAGCCCCAGCATTTT | CASSFEGIQPQHF
. | TRBJ2-2 | TRBD1 | TRBV10-1 | TGCGCCAGCAGTGCGGACAGGGTTACCGGGGAGCTGTTTTTT | CASSADRVTGELFF
. | TRBJ1-2 | TRBD1 | TRBV25-1 | TGTGCCAGCAGTGATGGGGGACAGGGGGCGAACTATGGCTACACCTTC | CASSDGGQGANYGYTF
. | TRBJ2-1 | TRBD2 | TRBV7-6 | TGTGCCAGCAGCCTTACAGCGGGAGGTGAAGGGAATGAGCAGTTCTTC | CASSLTAGGEGNEQFF